Included here is one TCR beta chain sequence, with context. As yet, its antigen is unknown. J gave up 1 base and V 7 bases, and 7 bases lay outside the gene matches. Germline loops: CDR1 MDHEN, CDR2 SYDVKM. The CDR3 runs 15 residues. This sample's treatment: 15 Gy SBRT to primary tumor, nephrectomy 4 weeks later. Generated by immunoSEQ multiplex PCR, the TCRdb table keeps only in-frame clones and is missing some. The data contain approximately 14,000 clones, around three fifths of them singletons. The sample comes from a study of radiation and T cells in renal cell carcinoma. Study outcomes and limitations: From baseline, blood top tumor clonotypes peaked at 2 weeks post-radiation. In nephrectomy-only tumors, top 100 clonotypes averaged around 40%, versus around 54% irradiated.

The sample was tumor tissue, taken from a patient whose treatment included radiotherapy and nephrectomy. The clonotype comes from a woman in her seventies with renal cell carcinoma. The chain uses TRBV28 and TRBJ1-1; 9 nucleotides match TRBD1. CDR3 residues: CASKGTGMTNTEAFF. CDR3 bases: TGTGCCAGCAAGGGGACAGGGATGACGAACACTGAAGCTTTCTTT.